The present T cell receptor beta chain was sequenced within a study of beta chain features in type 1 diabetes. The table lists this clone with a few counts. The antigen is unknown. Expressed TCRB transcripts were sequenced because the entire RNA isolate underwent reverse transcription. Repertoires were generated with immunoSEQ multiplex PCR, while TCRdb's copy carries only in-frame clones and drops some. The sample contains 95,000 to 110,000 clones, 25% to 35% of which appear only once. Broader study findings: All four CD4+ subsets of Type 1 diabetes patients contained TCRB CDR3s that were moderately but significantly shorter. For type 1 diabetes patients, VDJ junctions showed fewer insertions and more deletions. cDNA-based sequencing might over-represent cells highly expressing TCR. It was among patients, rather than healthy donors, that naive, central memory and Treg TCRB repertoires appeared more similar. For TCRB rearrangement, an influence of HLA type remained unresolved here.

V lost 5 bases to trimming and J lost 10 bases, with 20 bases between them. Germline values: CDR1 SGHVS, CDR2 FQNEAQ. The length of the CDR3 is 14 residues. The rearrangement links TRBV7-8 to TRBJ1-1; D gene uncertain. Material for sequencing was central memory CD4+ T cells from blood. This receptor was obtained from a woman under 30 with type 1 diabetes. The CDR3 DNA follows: TGTGCCAGCAGCCCAACGACTGAGAGGGTCGTAGCTTTCTTT. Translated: CASSPTTERVVAFF.